Detailed here is one TCR beta chain. This sample was included in a study of cytomegalovirus exposure and HLA in healthy donors. Trimming at V came to 2 bases and at J to 7 bases, leaving 11 bases not matched to a gene. The V gene's germline CDR1 is MNHEY and CDR2 SMNVEV (reference sequence). CDR3 length: 16 amino acids. This PCR relied on a set of 60 Vbeta primers and 13 Jbeta primers. TCRdb's copy holds only in-frame clones and misses some; the assay was immunoSEQ multiplex PCR. The data contain around 100,000 clones, approximately 69% of them singletons. What was sequenced was PBMCs. The chain employs TRBV27 and TRBJ2-1; 7 bases match TRBD2. The receptor's source is a middle-aged woman in good health and CMV-seropositive. The CDR3: CASSLGTGGSGNEQFF. The DNA for the CDR3 is TGTGCCAGCAGTTTAGGGACGGGCGGGAGTGGTAATGAGCAGTTCTTC.